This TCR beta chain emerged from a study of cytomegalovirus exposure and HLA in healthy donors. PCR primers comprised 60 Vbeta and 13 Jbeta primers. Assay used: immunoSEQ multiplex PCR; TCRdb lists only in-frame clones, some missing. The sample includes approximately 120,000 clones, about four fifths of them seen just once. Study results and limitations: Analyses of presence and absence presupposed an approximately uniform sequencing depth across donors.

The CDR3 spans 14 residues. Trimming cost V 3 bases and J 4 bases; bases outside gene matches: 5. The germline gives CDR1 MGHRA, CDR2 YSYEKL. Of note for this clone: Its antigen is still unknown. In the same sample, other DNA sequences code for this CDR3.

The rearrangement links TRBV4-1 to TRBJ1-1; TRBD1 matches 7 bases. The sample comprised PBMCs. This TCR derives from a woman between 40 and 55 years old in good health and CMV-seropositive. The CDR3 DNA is TGCGCCAGCAGCCAGGCAGGGGGTGGCACTGAAGCTTTCTTT. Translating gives CASSQAGGGTEAFF.